These 23 T cell receptor beta chains were all obtained from the same sample, sequenced in a study of Graves' ophthalmopathy and Graves' hyperthyroidism. The TCR beta CDR3 regions underwent amplification from RNA transcripts. The first-round RT-PCR employed HTBI primers together with the Qiagen OneStep RT-PCR kit. A multiplex PCR was then performed as the second round. Via MiXCR, TCRdb re-called the multiplex PCR reads, giving one row per CDR3 protein. This repertoire shows about 550,000 distinct CDR3 sequences, about two fifths found once; its top ten account for 3.5% to 4.5%. Source material: peripheral blood or thyroid tissue (not recorded which). The receptors come from an adult man with Graves' hyperthyroidism.

This clonotype was seen repeatedly, ten times or more. The CDR3 DNA reads TGTGCCAGCAGTTACAGAGGACAGGGCGGGGGTTCACCCCTCCACTTT. Its protein is CASSYRGQGGGSPLHF. The V and J genes are TRBV6-5 and TRBJ1-6, with 8 bases that match TRBD1. The germline gives CDR1 MNHEY, CDR2 SVGAGI. The CDR3 length is 16 residues. The trim removed 2 bases at V and 9 bases at J, leaving 9 bases unmatched.

The chain links TRBV25-1 to TRBJ2-7; TRBD2 might be the D (5 bases). Germline V gene lookup returns CDR1 MGHDK and CDR2 SYGVNS. Trimming removed 5 bases from V and 4 bases from J, with 12 bases in between. This CDR3 region has 13 residues. Written as DNA, the CDR3 is TGTGCCAGCAGTCCGGGGTACGGGTACGAGCAGTACTTC. Translation gives CASSPGYGYEQYF.

With respect to this clonotype: This could be a read error, since a much larger clone is one nucleotide away. The rearrangement links TRBV9 to TRBJ1-1, with a tentative D call TRBD1 (6 bases). The CDR3 extends over 15 amino acids. The V end lost 4 bases, the J end lost 7 bases, and 20 bases lay between the germline ends. Germline V lookup: CDR1 SGDLS, CDR2 YYNGEE. CDR3 coding DNA: TGTGCCAGCAGCCCGACGACAGGAATCGGCGATGAAGCTTTCTTT. Protein product: CASSPTTGIGDEAFF.

The genes are TRBV2 and TRBJ1-4; a possible D gene is TRBD1 (5 bases). With 6 bases removed from V and 4 bases from J, the gap between germline ends came to 15 bases. This CDR3 region has 15 residues. From germline, CDR1 is SNHLY and CDR2 FYNNEI. CDR3 in amino acids: CASSPPRDGNEKLFF. The CDR3, as DNA: TGTGCCAGCAGCCCGCCCCGGGACGGTAATGAAAAACTGTTTTTT.

Only a few counts were recorded for this clonotype. The chain has TRBV7-2 and TRBJ1-5, with D unclear. V shed 1 base and J shed 4 bases, with 8 bases lying between them. The germline V gene encodes CDR1 SGHTA and CDR2 FQGNSA. The length of the CDR3 is 14 residues. CDR3 nucleotides: TGTGCCAGCAGCTTAGGATTCGGAAATCAGCCCCAGCATTTT. Protein product: CASSLGFGNQPQHF.

The chain recombines TRBV7-6 with TRBJ1-5; a weak D match, TRBD1 (5 bases). The CDR3 covers 12 residues. From germline, CDR1 is SGHVS and CDR2 FNYEAQ. V lost 5 bases and J 11 bases, leaving 13 bases between the germline ends. The CDR3 DNA follows: TGTGCCAGCAGCCCCGGGGCGGGGACCCAGCATTTT. It encodes CASSPGAGTQHF.

This clonotype was detected ten times or more. The rearrangement uses TRBV6-1 and TRBJ1-5, with 7 bases that match TRBD1. V gave up 6 bases and J gave up 5 bases; unmatched junction bases: 4. The germline V gene has CDR1 MNHNS and CDR2 SASEGT. The CDR3 is 13 residues long. CDR3: CASRDRRDQPQHF. In DNA form, the CDR3 reads TGTGCCAGCAGGGACAGGAGAGATCAGCCCCAGCATTTT.

The CDR3 is CASSDRIKAQYF. CDR3 in DNA: TGTGCCAGCAGTGATAGAATCAAGGCCCAGTATTTT. The V and J genes are TRBV2 and TRBJ2-3; D gene ambiguous. This CDR3 is 12 amino acids long. V lost 3 bases, J lost 12 bases, and 13 bases lay in between. Per the germline V gene, CDR1 is SNHLY and CDR2 is FYNNEI.

This clonotype was counted at least ten times. The chain is built from TRBV28 and TRBJ2-7; no reliable D call. The germline CDR1 and CDR2 sequences are MDHEN and SYDVKM. V lost 9 bases to trimming and J lost 0 bases, with 12 bases between them. CDR3 size: 13 residues. CDR3 protein: CASRDTSSYEQYF. In nucleotides, the CDR3 is TGTGCCAGTAGAGACACGAGCTCCTACGAGCAGTACTTC. Together with reference TRBV28 and TRBJ2-7, the CDR3 gives the full variable domain: DVKVTQSSRYLVKRTGEKVFLECVQDMDHENMFWYRQDPGLGLRLIYFSYDVKMKEKGDIPEGYSVSREKKERFSLILESASTNQTSMYLCASRDTSSYEQYFGPGTRLTVT.

This clonotype was picked up many times. This chain links TRBV3-1 with TRBJ2-5; TRBD2 agrees at 7 bases. This CDR3 comprises 13 residues. The germline V gene has CDR1 LGHDT and CDR2 YNNKEL (reference sequence). After removal of 3 bases from V and 5 bases from J, the junction contained 3 bases not matched to a gene. CDR3 region: CASSHSGRETQYF. CDR3 sequence (DNA): TGTGCCAGCAGCCACTCCGGGAGGGAGACCCAGTACTTC.

In nucleotides, the CDR3 is TGTGCCAGCAGTTTATCGGTCCCCTATAATTCACCCCTCCACTTT. As protein: CASSLSVPYNSPLHF. The chain joins TRBV2 to TRBJ1-6, with D uncertain. The V end was cut by 5 bases, the J end by 2 bases, with 10 bases between. Looked up from germline, CDR1 is SNHLY and CDR2 is FYNNEI. The CDR3 length is 15 residues.

This clonotype was observed at least ten times. The germline gene is not matched at one end of the junction; a read error may be the cause. The CDR3 nucleotides read TGTGCCAGCAATGAAGGAGGTTTGTACGAGCAGTACTTC. This gives the protein CASNEGGLYEQYF. This chain links TRBV2 with TRBJ2-7, with a tentative D call TRBD2 (5 bases). The CDR3 extends over 13 amino acids. The germline CDR1 and CDR2 sequences are SNHLY and FYNNEI. The full variable domain, its missing parts supplied by reference TRBV2 and TRBJ2-7, is EPEVTQTPSHQVTQMGQEVILRCVPISNHLYFYWYRQILGQKVEFLVSFYNNEISEKSEIFDDQFSVERPDGSNFTLKIRSTKLEDSAMYFCASNEGGLYEQYFGPGTRLTVT.

The V call is TRBV29-1, the J call TRBJ2-6, with D unclear. The CDR3 consists of 13 residues. Looked up from germline, CDR1 is SQVTM and CDR2 is ANQGSEA. Between the trimmed V and J ends, which lost 4 bases and 4 bases, there was a span of 8 bases. The CDR3 region is CSVVRQGANVLTF. CDR3 nucleotides: TGCAGCGTTGTGAGGCAGGGGGCCAACGTCCTGACTTTC.

Of note for this clonotype: Because it lacks the conserved phenylalanine or tryptophan at the end, this CDR3 is likely a read error. This chain links TRBV20-1 with TRBJ1-2, with D maybe TRBD1 (5 bases). Trimming cost V 2 bases and J 2 bases, with 6 bases left between them. This CDR3 has 12 residues. Per the germline V gene, CDR1 is DFQATT and CDR2 is SNEGSKA (reference sequence). The CDR3 DNA sequence: TGCAGTGCTAGACAGGGAAACTATGGCTACACCCTC. Residues: CSARQGNYGYTL.

This clonotype was counted many times. The chain recombines TRBV4-1 with TRBJ2-7; D is perhaps TRBD1 (7 bases). Germline V gene sequence: CDR1 MGHRA, CDR2 YSYEKL. The CDR3 runs to 16 residues. The ends were cut back, 4 bases at V and 1 base at J, with 17 bases in the middle. The chain's CDR3 is CASSLHDREVSYEQYF. In DNA form, the CDR3 reads TGCGCCAGCAGCCTACACGACAGGGAGGTGTCCTACGAGCAGTACTTC.

Remarks on this clonotype: Given a much more abundant clone one base away, this may be a read error. The chain links TRBV12-3 or TRBV12-4 to TRBJ1-2, with D hard to call. V was pared by 0 bases and J by 3 bases, with 20 bases between. The CDR3 has 18 residues. CDR3 coding DNA: TGTGCCAGCAGTTTAGCACTCTCCCCTGTCAGTCGGGACTATGGCTACACCTTC. This codes for CASSLALSPVSRDYGYTF.

This clonotype was detected ten times or more. The chain uses TRBV29-1 and TRBJ2-5; 8 bases fit TRBD1. Trimming removed 7 bases from V and 5 bases from J; junction bases left unmatched: 9. Germline V CDR1 and CDR2: SQVTM, ANQGSEA. This CDR3 region has 13 residues. The CDR3 sequence: CSARTGPRETQYF. In DNA form, the CDR3 reads TGCAGCGCTAGGACAGGGCCGCGTGAGACCCAGTACTTC.

This clonotype was seen ten or more times. The chain employs TRBV7-2 and TRBJ1-4, with D tentatively TRBD1 (5 bases). Germline values: CDR1 SGHTA, CDR2 FQGNSA. V was clipped by 5 bases and J by 3 bases, with 10 bases between them. CDR3 size: 14 residues. CDR3 in amino acids: CASSPGGANEKLFF. The CDR3 DNA reads TGTGCCAGCAGCCCGGGGGGTGCTAATGAAAAACTGTTTTTT. Together with reference TRBV7-2 and TRBJ1-4, the CDR3 gives the full variable domain: GAGVSQSPSNKVTEKGKDVELRCDPISGHTALYWYRQSLGQGLEFLIYFQGNSAPDKSGLPSDRFSAERTGGSVSTLTIQRTQQEDSAVYLCASSPGGANEKLFFGSGTQLSVL.

V usage is TRBV10-3 and J usage is TRBJ2-5; weak D call: TRBD1 (5 bases). Germline lookup yields CDR1 ENHRY and CDR2 SYGVKD. CDR3 length: 13 residues. Trimming removed 4 bases at V and 5 bases at J, with 11 bases between. CDR3 bases: TGTGCCATCAGTGGGGGCTTCGGGGAGACCCAGTACTTC. It translates to CAISGGFGETQYF.

The genes are TRBV6-1 and TRBJ1-1; D is undetermined. V was cut by 1 base and J by 1 base, with 13 bases left in between. The CDR3 runs 16 residues. Germline CDR1 MNHNS, CDR2 SASEGT. The CDR3 DNA follows: TGTGCCAGCAGTGAAGTGTTTCAGTCGGGGAACACTGAAGCTTTCTTT. Translation: CASSEVFQSGNTEAFF.

A single count supports this clonotype. One end of the junction fails to match germline, which may point to a read error. The chain couples TRBV7-3 to TRBJ1-1; D call uncertain. The V gene's germline CDR1 is SGHTA and CDR2 FQGTGA. There are 12 residues in the CDR3. CDR3 region: CASSVEHTEAFF. The CDR3 nucleotides are TGTGCCAGCAGCGTTGAGCACACTGAAGCCTTCTTT.

This clonotype was recorded a few times. The chain joins TRBV28 to TRBJ2-7, with TRBD1 matching over 9 bases. V lost 3 bases, J lost 3 bases, and 6 bases stayed unmatched. The CDR3 totals 15 residues. Per germline, CDR1 MDHEN and CDR2 SYDVKM. The CDR3 nucleotides read TGTGCCAGCAGTTTTATGGGACAGGGTAACTACGAGCAGTACTTC. Protein sequence: CASSFMGQGNYEQYF.

This clonotype was detected many times. The rearrangement uses TRBV29-1 and TRBJ1-2, with TRBD1 matching over 9 bases. This CDR3 has 14 residues. V shed 6 bases, J shed 0 bases, and the junction held 5 bases outside the gene matches. Per the germline V gene, CDR1 is SQVTM and CDR2 is ANQGSEA. The CDR3 DNA reads TGCAGCGTCGCGGACAGGGGCGCTAACTATGGCTACACCTTC. Translated, it gives CSVADRGANYGYTF.